This T cell receptor beta chain was captured in a study of regulatory T cells in long-lasting Graves disease. Building the TCR beta libraries relied on iRepertoire HTBI primers, and CDR3 regions underwent Arm-PCR. Each CDR3 protein gets one entry after TCRdb re-called the multiplex PCR reads with MiXCR. The table lists some 350,000 distinct CDR3 sequences, 15% to 20% of them singletons. Time point: newly diagnosed GD, antithyroid drugs for less than 3 months. Construction of the TCR library relied on RNA isolated from PBMCs. Per germline, CDR1 MDHEN and CDR2 SYDVKM. Trimming cost V 6 bases and J 3 bases, with 18 bases left between them. The length of the CDR3 is 15 residues. This clonotype came up many times. A further study also used this sample, focusing on T cells in Graves' hyperthyroidism and ophthalmopathy.

The chain is built from TRBV28 and TRBJ2-7; weak D call: TRBD1 (5 bases). This clonotype was obtained from a woman between 18 and 30 years old with Graves disease. Here the sequenced sample was peripheral blood mononuclear cells (PBMCs), taken at new diagnosis, from a patient treated with antithyroid drugs. The CDR3 loop reads CASRPDSHNLYEQYF. The CDR3 DNA follows: TGTGCCAGCAGGCCCGACAGCCATAACCTCTACGAGCAGTACTTC.